Listed below are T cell receptor beta chains from one sample, sequenced in a study of blood T cell repertoires in COVID-19. Profiling relied on immunoSEQ multiplex PCR, and the TCRdb table lists in-frame clones only, not all of them. The repertoire holds about 210,000 clones, with around 81% as singletons. What was sequenced was PBMCs or T cells enriched from blood (not recorded which). These receptors came from a woman between 50 and 59 years old with acute COVID-19. Each CDR3 is given with its conserved first and last residue. Each record gives: V gene, J gene, clone size, D gene, CDR3 protein, CDR3 DNA. D genes are given only for firm matches. Some rows mark clone size as missing; the rest say once, few, many or name a class of expanded clone.

TRBV27,TRBJ2-7,NA,NA,CASSLMGAGEQYF,TGTGCCAGCAGTTTAATGGGGGCTGGCGAGCAGTACTTC
TRBV3-1/TRBV3-2,TRBJ2-7,NA,NA,CASSRTGTYEQYF,TGTGCCAGCAGCCGCACCGGGACCTACGAGCAGTACTTC
TRBV19,TRBJ1-2,NA,NA,CASSIQGTRYTF,TGTGCCAGTAGTATCCAGGGTACTCGCTACACCTTC
TRBV5-4,TRBJ1-2,NA,NA,CASSLDSNYGYTF,TGTGCCAGCAGCTTGGACTCTAACTATGGCTACACCTTC
TRBV7-2,TRBJ1-2,NA,TRBD1,CASSLGGAGGAPVSGYTF,TGTGCCAGCAGCTTAGGCGGGGCAGGGGGCGCCCCGGTTAGCGGCTACACCTTC
TRBV6-5,TRBJ2-3,NA,TRBD1,CASSTAGTGTDTQYF,TGTGCCAGCAGTACCGCCGGGACAGGGACAGATACGCAGTATTTT
TRBV21-1,TRBJ1-3,NA,NA,CASSNHTGGSGNTIYF,TGTGCCAGCAGCAATCATACAGGGGGCTCTGGAAACACCATATATTTT
TRBV6-2/TRBV6-3,TRBJ2-1,NA,NA,CASSYNPLKGDGYNEQFF,TGTGCCAGCAGTTACAATCCATTGAAGGGGGACGGTTACAATGAGCAGTTCTTC
TRBV4-1,TRBJ2-2,few,NA,CASSQVRYDGELFF,TGCGCCAGCAGCCAAGTTAGATATGACGGGGAGCTGTTTTTT
TRBV2,TRBJ2-3,NA,TRBD1,CASSGTGAETRQYF,TGTGCCAGCAGTGGGACAGGCGCTGAGACGAGGCAGTATTTT
TRBV12-3/TRBV12-4,TRBJ1-2,NA,TRBD1,CASSPDRGQGYTF,TGTGCCAGCAGCCCCGACAGGGGGCAAGGCTACACCTTC
TRBV11-2,TRBJ2-3,NA,NA,CASSTHTGEVVMQYF,TGTGCCAGCAGCACCCACACAGGGGAGGTGGTAATGCAGTATTTT
TRBV5-1,TRBJ2-6,NA,TRBD1,CASSRPQGESSGANVLTF,TGCGCCAGCAGCAGACCCCAGGGGGAAAGCTCTGGGGCCAACGTCCTGACTTTC
TRBV7-8,TRBJ1-1,NA,TRBD1,CASSPVPGQSLSTEAFF,TGTGCCAGCAGCCCGGTCCCGGGACAGAGTTTGAGCACTGAAGCTTTCTTT
TRBV28,TRBJ2-7,NA,TRBD1,CASSADRPKPYEQYF,TGTGCCAGCAGTGCGGACAGGCCGAAACCCTACGAGCAGTACTTC
TRBV9,TRBJ2-1,NA,NA,CASSEVEGSYNEQFF,TGTGCCAGCAGCGAGGTGGAGGGCTCCTACAATGAGCAGTTCTTC
TRBV11-3,TRBJ2-7,NA,NA,CASSSGTSPYEQYF,TGTGCCAGCAGCTCCGGGACAAGCCCCTACGAGCAGTACTTC
TRBV6-4,TRBJ1-5,NA,TRBD1,CASSRAGGDQPQHF,TGTGCCAGCTCCAGGGCAGGGGGCGATCAGCCCCAGCATTTT
TRBV7-2,TRBJ1-1,NA,NA,CASSLAQALNTEAFF,TGTGCCAGCAGCTTAGCGCAGGCGTTGAACACTGAAGCTTTCTTT
TRBV29-1,TRBJ2-5,once,TRBD1,CSVEDRGQETQYF,TGCAGCGTGGAGGACAGGGGGCAAGAGACCCAGTACTTC
TRBV3-1/TRBV3-2,TRBJ2-2,once,TRBD2,CASAGGGRQTGELFF,TGTGCCAGCGCCGGCGGGGGTCGGCAAACCGGGGAGCTGTTTTTT
TRBV5-1,TRBJ1-6,once,NA,CASSLDGTEGYSPLHF,TGCGCCAGCAGCTTGGACGGCACCGAGGGATACTCACCCCTCCACTTT
TRBV30,TRBJ2-3,NA,TRBD2,CAWTPIWGSGSTDTQYF,TGTGCCTGGACCCCGATATGGGGTAGCGGGAGCACAGATACGCAGTATTTT
TRBV12-5,TRBJ2-7,NA,NA,CASGLWSYEQYF,TGTGCTAGTGGTTTGTGGAGCTACGAGCAGTACTTC
TRBV9,TRBJ2-7,NA,TRBD1,CASSAGTAYEQYF,TGTGCCAGCAGCGCCGGGACAGCCTACGAGCAGTACTTC
TRBV28,TRBJ1-1,NA,NA,CASSRRGQLTEAFF,TGTGCCAGCAGTCGACGTGGACAGCTCACTGAAGCTTTCTTT
TRBV6-6,TRBJ1-4,NA,NA,CASTPGGNEKLFF,TGTGCCAGCACCCCGGGAGGGAATGAAAAACTGTTTTTT
TRBV7-9,TRBJ2-1,NA,NA,CASGQSWNEQFF,TGTGCCAGCGGGCAAAGCTGGAATGAGCAGTTCTTC
TRBV30,TRBJ2-3,NA,TRBD1,CASRTGYLTDTQYF,TGTGCCAGCCGGACAGGCTATCTCACAGATACGCAGTATTTT